This entry describes one T cell receptor beta chain. Its antigen is currently unknown. 13 Jbeta primers and 60 Vbeta primers were used for the PCR. Assay: immunoSEQ multiplex PCR; the TCRdb copy retains only in-frame clones and omits some. This sample has fewer than 120,000 clones, with around 88% found just once. These data are taken from a study of cytomegalovirus exposure and HLA in healthy donors. The study's findings and limits: Based on reports, TCR beta sequences accurately predicted HLA-A and HLA-B alleles for most subjects. CMV serostatus stood as the only immune exposure information on hand. Clonal expansion, a later analysis showed, was greater in HLA-associated TCR beta chains than in equally common others.

This CDR3 spans 12 amino acids. Trimming cost V 4 bases and J 3 bases, with 9 bases left between them. The germline gives CDR1 SQVTM, CDR2 ANQGSEA. The sample taken for sequencing was PBMCs. This sequence joins TRBV29-1 and TRBJ1-1; tentatively, D is TRBD1 (5 bases). This TCR was sampled from a man aged 35-49 years in good health and CMV-seronegative. In DNA, the CDR3 is TGCAGCGTTGCAGGGTGGGACACTGAAGCTTTCTTT. This gives the protein CSVAGWDTEAFF. The full variable domain, with the rest looked up from reference TRBV29-1 and TRBJ1-1, is SAVISQKPSRDICQRGTSLTIQCQVDSQVTMMFWYRQQPGQSLTLIATANQGSEATYESGFVIDKFPISRPNLTFSTLTVSNMSPEDSSIYLCSVAGWDTEAFFGQGTRLTVV.